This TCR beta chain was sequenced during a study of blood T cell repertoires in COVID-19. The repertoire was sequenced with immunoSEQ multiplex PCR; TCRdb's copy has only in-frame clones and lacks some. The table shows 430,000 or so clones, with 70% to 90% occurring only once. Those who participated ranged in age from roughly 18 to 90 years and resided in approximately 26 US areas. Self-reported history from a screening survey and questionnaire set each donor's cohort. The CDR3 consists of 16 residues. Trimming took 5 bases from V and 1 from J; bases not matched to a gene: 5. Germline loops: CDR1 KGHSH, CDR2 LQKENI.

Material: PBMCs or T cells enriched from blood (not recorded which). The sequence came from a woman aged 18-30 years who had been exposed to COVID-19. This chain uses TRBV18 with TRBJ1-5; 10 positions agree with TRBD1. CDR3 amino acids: CASSDRGLWSNQPQHF. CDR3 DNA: TGTGCCAGCTCAGACAGGGGGCTTTGGAGCAATCAGCCCCAGCATTTT.